This TCR beta chain was captured in a study of T cells expressing NK-cell markers. The wider study: Researchers got TCR beta repertoires out of sorted CD3+CD56+NKG2C+, CD3+CD56+NKG2C- and CD3+CD56-NKG2C+ T cells. There were seven HCMV-seropositive donors and one seronegative donor among the eight sequenced.

Note on this clonotype: Its antigen is undetermined.

Libraries used 5'RACE template switching adding universal primer site and UMIs. TCRdb re-called the 5' RACE reads; one entry per CDR3 protein, DNA not given. The sample totals about 450,000 distinct CDR3 sequences; its top ten clones hold 7.3%. Findings and limits, study-wide: The CD3+CD56-NKG2C+ fraction was also led by these clonotypes in a few donors.

Germline CDR1 MNHNS, CDR2 SASEGT. This CDR3 has 17 residues. This chain uses TRBV6-1 with TRBJ2-1; as DNA is missing, the TRBD2 call by TCRdb cannot be tested. This TCR was recovered from a woman between 18 and 69 years old in good health. The sample comprised blood T cells: a sorted CD56 or NKG2C T cell subset, CD4+ or CD8+ T cells, or bulk PBMC T cells (not recorded which). CDR3: CASSFGTSGRWANEQFF.